The sample holds one count of the clone carrying this T cell receptor beta chain. The CDR3 is 14 residues long. Germline values: CDR1 MNHNS, CDR2 SASEGT. V gave up 6 bases and J gave up 4 bases; unmatched junction bases: 5. This entry is derived from a study of cytomegalovirus exposure and HLA in healthy donors. Primers for the PCR totalled 60 Vbeta and 13 Jbeta. TCRdb's table, derived via immunoSEQ multiplex PCR, lists solely in-frame clones and lacks some. The table has around 140,000 clones, approximately 78% seen once. Sample: PBMCs. This TCR came from a woman between 50 and 59 years old in good health and CMV-seropositive. The gene calls are TRBV6-1 and TRBJ2-5; TRBD1 aligns across 10 bases. For the CDR3, the DNA is TGTGCCAGCAGCCAGACAGGGGGCGTAGAGACCCAGTACTTC. This translates into CASSQTGGVETQYF.